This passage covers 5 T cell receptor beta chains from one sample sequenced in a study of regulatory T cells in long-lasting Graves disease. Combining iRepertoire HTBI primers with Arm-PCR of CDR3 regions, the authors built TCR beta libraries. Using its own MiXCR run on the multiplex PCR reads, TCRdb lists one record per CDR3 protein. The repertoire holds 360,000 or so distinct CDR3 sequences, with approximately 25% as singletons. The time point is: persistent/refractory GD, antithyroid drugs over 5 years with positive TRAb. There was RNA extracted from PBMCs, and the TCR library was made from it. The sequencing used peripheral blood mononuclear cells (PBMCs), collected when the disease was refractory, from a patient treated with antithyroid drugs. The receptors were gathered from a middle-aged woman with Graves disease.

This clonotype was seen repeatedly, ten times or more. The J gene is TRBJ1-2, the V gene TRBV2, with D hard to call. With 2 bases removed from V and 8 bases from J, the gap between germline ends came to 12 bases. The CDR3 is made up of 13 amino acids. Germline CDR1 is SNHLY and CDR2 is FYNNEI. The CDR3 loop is CASSETPTGGYTF. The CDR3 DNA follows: TGTGCCAGCAGTGAAACGCCTACGGGGGGCTACACCTTC.

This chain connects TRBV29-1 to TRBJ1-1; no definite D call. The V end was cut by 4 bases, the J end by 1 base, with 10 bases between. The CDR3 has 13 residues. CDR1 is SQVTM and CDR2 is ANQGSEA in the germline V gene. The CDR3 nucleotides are TGCAGCGTTGGTTGGCCTGCGAACACTGAAGCTTTCTTT. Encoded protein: CSVGWPANTEAFF.

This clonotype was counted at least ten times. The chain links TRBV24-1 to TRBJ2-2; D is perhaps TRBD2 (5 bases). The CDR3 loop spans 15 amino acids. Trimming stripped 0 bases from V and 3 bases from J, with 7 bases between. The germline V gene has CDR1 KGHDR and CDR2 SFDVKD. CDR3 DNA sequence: TGTGCCACCAGTGATTTGCTGAGGGACACCGGGGAGCTGTTTTTT. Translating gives CATSDLLRDTGELFF.

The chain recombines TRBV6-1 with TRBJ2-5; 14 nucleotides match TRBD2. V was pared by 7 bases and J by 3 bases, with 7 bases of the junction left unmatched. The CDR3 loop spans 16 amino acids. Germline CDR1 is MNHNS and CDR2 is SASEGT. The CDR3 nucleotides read TGTGCCAGCACCGGACCGGGACTAGCGGGAGAAGAGACCCAGTACTTC. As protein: CASTGPGLAGEETQYF.

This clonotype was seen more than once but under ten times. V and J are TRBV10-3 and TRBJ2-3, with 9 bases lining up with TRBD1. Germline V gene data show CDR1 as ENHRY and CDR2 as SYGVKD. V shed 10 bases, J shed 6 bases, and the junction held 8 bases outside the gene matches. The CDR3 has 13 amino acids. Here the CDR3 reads CATYSDRGDTQYF. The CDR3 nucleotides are TGTGCCACTTACTCGGACAGGGGTGATACGCAGTATTTT.